A single sample gave rise to the 27 T cell receptor beta chains below, sequenced in a study of cytomegalovirus exposure and HLA in healthy donors. Some clones are missing from TCRdb's copy, which holds only in-frame ones; the method was immunoSEQ multiplex PCR. The sample holds 100,000 to 120,000 clones, 90% to 97% seen once. The sequencing sample was made of PBMCs. The receptors were sampled from a woman younger than 30 in good health and CMV-seronegative.

The chain employs TRBV5-1 and TRBJ2-3, with TRBD2 matching over 11 bases. The CDR3 loop spans 16 amino acids. The germline gives CDR1 SGHRS, CDR2 YFSETQ. With V trimmed by 4 bases and J by 2 bases, 6 bases remained unmatched. Here the CDR3 DNA reads TGCGCCAGCAGCGACCCTAGCGGGGGGTCCACAGATACGCAGTATTTT. This sequence encodes CASSDPSGGSTDTQYF.

The chain links TRBV7-6 to TRBJ1-1, with no clear D. In germline, CDR1 is SGHVS, CDR2 FNYEAQ. Trimming removed 5 bases from V and 1 base from J, with 8 bases in between. The CDR3 consists of 13 residues. CDR3 in amino acids: CASSREQNTEAFF. The CDR3 DNA reads TGTGCCAGCAGCCGCGAGCAGAACACTGAAGCTTTCTTT.

This rearrangement joins TRBV5-4 to TRBJ1-1, with TRBD1 matching 8 bases. V dropped 4 bases and J dropped 6; count of bases not matched to a gene: 5. The CDR3 has 13 residues. The germline CDR1 and CDR2 sequences are SGHNT and YYREEE (reference sequence). In DNA, the CDR3 is TGTGCCAGCAGCCAGGGGGCAGCCCCTGAAGCTTTCTTT. Translated: CASSQGAAPEAFF.

The V and J genes are TRBV5-6 and TRBJ2-7; 13 bases align to TRBD2. The CDR3 has 17 amino acids. Trimming at V came to 0 bases and at J to 3 bases, leaving 6 bases not matched to a gene. CDR1 SGHDT and CDR2 YYEEEE come from the germline V gene. The CDR3 protein is CASSLVLAGGSGYEQYF. The CDR3 DNA reads TGTGCCAGCAGCTTGGTACTAGCGGGGGGGTCTGGCTACGAGCAGTACTTC.

The CDR3 sequence: CAWSRGQVPREQYF. DNA of the CDR3: TGTGCCTGGAGTCGTGGGCAGGTCCCCAGGGAGCAGTACTTC. The chain joins TRBV30 to TRBJ2-7; unclear D gene. Germline lookup yields CDR1 GTSNPN and CDR2 SVGIG (reference sequence). V was pared by 2 bases and J by 7 bases, with 18 bases between. This CDR3 region has 14 residues.

The CDR3 loop is CASSEPAGAPYEQYF. Written as DNA, the CDR3 is TGTGCCAGCAGTGAACCAGCGGGGGCCCCCTACGAGCAGTACTTC. The V and J genes are TRBV6-1 and TRBJ2-7, with 8 nucleotides matching TRBD2. Per germline, CDR1 MNHNS and CDR2 SASEGT. The CDR3 loop spans 15 amino acids. J was trimmed by 2 bases and V by 2 bases; bases with no gene match: 5.

The gene calls are TRBV11-2 and TRBJ2-1; no definite D call. Trimming cost V 1 base and J 7 bases, with 8 bases left between them. The CDR3 length is 13 residues. CDR1 is SGHAT, CDR2 FQNNGV, per germline. The DNA of the CDR3 is TGTGCCAGCAGCTTAGCCGACTTGAATGAGCAGTTCTTC. It codes for CASSLADLNEQFF.

The rearrangement links TRBV29-1 to TRBJ2-3; no firm D call. The ends were cut back, 3 bases at V and 0 bases at J, with 13 bases in the middle. In germline, CDR1 is SQVTM, CDR2 ANQGSEA. This CDR3 is built from 15 residues. The CDR3 sequence: CSVDYYDASTDTQYF. Here the CDR3 DNA reads TGCAGCGTTGACTACTACGACGCGAGCACAGATACGCAGTATTTT.

The CDR3 loop reads CASSPPSRVSNYGYTF. CDR3 nucleotides: TGTGCCAGCTCACCACCTAGCAGGGTCTCTAACTATGGCTACACCTTC. The chain recombines TRBV18 with TRBJ1-2, with D tentatively TRBD1 (5 bases). Germline CDR1 reads KGHSH; CDR2 reads LQKENI. V was cut by 0 bases and J by 0 bases, with 11 bases left in between. The CDR3 sequence is 16 residues long. The full variable domain, in which reference TRBV18 and TRBJ1-2 provide the parts outside the CDR3, is NAGVMQNPRHLVRRRGQEARLRCSPMKGHSHVYWYRQLPEEGLKFMVYLQKENIIDESGMPKERFSAEFPKEGPSILRIQQVVRGDSAAYFCASSPPSRVSNYGYTFGSGTRLTVV.

V gene TRBV14 combines with J gene TRBJ1-4, with D unresolved. Trimming took 0 bases from V and 5 from J, leaving 7 bases between them. This CDR3 is built from 14 residues. The germline V gene encodes CDR1 SGHDN and CDR2 FVKESK. CDR3 loop: CASSQDRGNEKLFF. CDR3 sequence (DNA): TGTGCCAGCAGCCAAGATCGAGGGAATGAAAAACTGTTTTTT.

This chain connects TRBV5-1 to TRBJ2-7; D perhaps matches TRBD1 (5 bases). V lost 4 bases and J 4 bases, leaving 15 bases between the germline ends. CDR3 length equals 14 residues. Per the germline V gene, CDR1 is SGHRS and CDR2 is YFSETQ. The chain's CDR3 is CASSRTPQGYEQYF. For the CDR3, the DNA is TGCGCCAGCAGCCGTACCCCCCAGGGATACGAGCAGTACTTC.

This chain joins TRBV27 and TRBJ1-2; no clear D gene. V was cut by 1 base and J by 5 bases, with 17 bases left in between. CDR3 length equals 16 residues. Germline V lookup: CDR1 MNHEY, CDR2 SMNVEV (reference sequence). In nucleotides, the CDR3 is TGTGCCAGCAGTTTATATACGGGAGGCAGCTCATATGGCTACACCTTC. Translation: CASSLYTGGSSYGYTF.

The chain employs TRBV5-1 and TRBJ2-1, with D possibly being TRBD2 (6 bases). The CDR3 is 14 amino acids. CDR1 SGHRS and CDR2 YFSETQ come from the germline V gene. Trimming took 4 bases from V and 9 from J, leaving 17 bases between them. This chain's CDR3 is CASSPAEGRSEQFF. The CDR3, as DNA: TGCGCCAGCAGCCCAGCGGAGGGACGGAGTGAGCAGTTCTTC.

The rearrangement joins TRBV18 to TRBJ1-3, with a possible D match to TRBD1 (6 bases). Trimming stripped 1 base from V and 0 bases from J, with 10 bases between. The germline CDR1 and CDR2 sequences are KGHSH and LQKENI. The CDR3 extends over 16 amino acids. This CDR3 is CASSPLGAGSGNTIYF. CDR3 bases: TGTGCCAGCTCACCACTGGGGGCTGGCTCTGGAAACACCATATATTTT.

This clone was picked up one time. V is TRBV2 and J is TRBJ1-4, with D perhaps matching TRBD1 (6 bases). The CDR3 extends over 17 amino acids. Per the germline V gene, CDR1 is SNHLY and CDR2 is FYNNEI. Trimming pared 0 bases from V and 3 bases from J, leaving 14 bases between. This CDR3 reads CASSEAGAQKANEKLFF. In DNA, the CDR3 is TGTGCCAGCAGTGAAGCGGGGGCGCAGAAGGCTAATGAAAAACTGTTTTTT.

The chain links TRBV11-2 to TRBJ1-1, with 7 positions matching TRBD1. V shed 2 bases, J shed 6 bases, and the junction held 12 bases outside the gene matches. Germline-derived CDR1 and CDR2 are SGHAT and FQNNGV. The CDR3 is 16 residues long. CDR3 amino acids: CASSLRVGQETAEAFF. As DNA, the CDR3 is TGTGCCAGCAGCTTACGTGTTGGACAGGAGACCGCTGAAGCTTTCTTT. Drawing the rest from reference TRBV11-2 and TRBJ1-1, the complete variable domain is EAGVAQSPRYKIIEKRQSVAFWCNPISGHATLYWYQQILGQGPKLLIQFQNNGVVDDSQLPKDRFSAERLKGVDSTLKIQPAKLEDSAVYLCASSLRVGQETAEAFFGQGTRLTVV.

V gene TRBV7-2 combines with J gene TRBJ2-5, with 7 bases matching TRBD2. The CDR3 is 17 residues long. CDR1 and CDR2 (germline): SGHTA, FQGNSA. The J segment lost 5 bases and the V segment lost 0 bases, leaving 12 bases of the junction unmatched. Here the CDR3 reads CASSLALRGVNLETQYF. In DNA form, the CDR3 reads TGTGCCAGCAGCTTAGCGTTACGGGGGGTAAACTTGGAGACCCAGTACTTC.

The chain joins TRBV28 to TRBJ2-4; D is unclear. Germline V lookup: CDR1 MDHEN, CDR2 SYDVKM. CDR3 length: 14 residues. Trimming removed 2 bases at V and 1 base at J, with 6 bases between. CDR3 nucleotide sequence: TGTGCCAGCAGTTTAGCGTTGGCCAAAAACATTCAGTACTTC. Protein product: CASSLALAKNIQYF.

V gene TRBV5-8 combines with J gene TRBJ1-2; D is unclear. The CDR3 has 11 residues. Trimming stripped 0 bases from V and 9 bases from J, with 6 bases between. The germline gives CDR1 SGHTS, CDR2 YDEGEE. Here the CDR3 DNA reads TGTGCCAGCAGCTTGGTGGCCCGCTACACCTTC. This translates into CASSLVARYTF.

The chain links TRBV30 to TRBJ1-5; 7 bases map to TRBD1. The CDR3 is 13 residues long. Germline V gives CDR1 GTSNPN, CDR2 SVGIG (reference sequence). V lost 5 bases, J lost 11 bases, and 12 bases stayed unmatched. For the CDR3, the DNA is TGTGCCTGGGCCGGGACAGAAACCTTAGCCCAGCATTTT. It translates to CAWAGTETLAQHF.

V is TRBV18 and J is TRBJ1-1, with 7 bases that match TRBD1. Trimming took 4 bases from V and 8 from J; bases not matched to a gene: 1. From germline, CDR1 is KGHSH and CDR2 LQKENI. This CDR3 has 11 residues. The CDR3 protein is CASSQTGEAFF. CDR3 bases: TGTGCCAGCTCACAGACAGGGGAAGCTTTCTTT.

The V call is TRBV6-5, the J call TRBJ2-7; TRBD1 aligns across 10 bases. This CDR3 spans 14 amino acids. Germline trimming cut 6 bases from V and 4 bases from J; bases unmatched to any gene: 6. CDR1 and CDR2 from the germline V gene are MNHEY and SVGAGI. For the CDR3, the DNA is TGTGCCAGCAGCCGGACAGGGGGAATGTACGAGCAGTACTTC. Its translation is CASSRTGGMYEQYF.

This chain joins TRBV28 and TRBJ1-2, with D possibly TRBD1 on 5 matching bases. The germline CDR1 and CDR2 sequences are MDHEN and SYDVKM. Trimming stripped 3 bases from V and 0 bases from J, with 5 bases between. There are 13 residues in the CDR3. CDR3 DNA sequence: TGTGCCAGCAGTTTCAGGGCTAACTATGGCTACACCTTC. Its translation: CASSFRANYGYTF.

With respect to this clone: Within the sample, other DNA sequences also encode this same CDR3. The chain uses TRBV28 and TRBJ1-2; unclear D gene. The ends were cut back, 2 bases at V and 2 bases at J, with 6 bases in the middle. The length of the CDR3 is 13 residues. The germline V gene has CDR1 MDHEN and CDR2 SYDVKM. CDR3 sequence (DNA): TGTGCCAGCAGTTTAGGGCAGAACTATGGCTACACCTTC. It encodes CASSLGQNYGYTF.

The V gene is TRBV15, the J gene TRBJ1-1, with D perhaps TRBD1 (5 bases). Deletions cut 1 base from V and 8 bases from J, with 17 bases between. The CDR3 spans 15 residues. The germline gives CDR1 LNHNV, CDR2 YYDKDF (reference sequence). In nucleotides, the CDR3 is TGTGCCACCAGCAGAGGGGAAGGGGCCACCGCAGAAGCTTTCTTT. Its translation is CATSRGEGATAEAFF.

V is TRBV18 and J is TRBJ2-3; 10 nucleotides agree with TRBD2. Germline V lookup: CDR1 KGHSH, CDR2 LQKENI. V shed 3 bases and J 7 bases; nucleotides not matched to a gene: 4. The CDR3 extends over 14 amino acids. For the CDR3, the DNA is TGTGCCAGCTCACCTGAAGCGGGGGGGTATACGCAGTATTTT. Residues: CASSPEAGGYTQYF.

There are a few counts of this clone. The J gene is TRBJ1-1, the V gene TRBV5-5; D gene uncertain. Germline CDR1 SGHKS, CDR2 YYEKEE (reference sequence). There are 11 residues in the CDR3. The ends were cut back, 4 bases at V and 8 bases at J, with 9 bases in the middle. In DNA, the CDR3 is TGTGCCAGCAGCCTGAACAGAGAAGCTTTCTTT. It codes for CASSLNREAFF.